The 15 T cell receptor beta chains reported below all come from one sample, sequenced in a study of CD8 T cells in Susac syndrome. Random hexamers were used to reverse transcribe an amount of about 0.45 to 1 ug RNA. Using its own MiXCR run on the immunoSEQ multiplex PCR reads, TCRdb lists one record per CDR3 protein. The sample consists of about 240,000 distinct CDR3 sequences, 95% to 97% of them appearing once. The source material was CD4+ T cells from PBMCs. The receptors here all came from a human donor with Susac syndrome.

CDR3 bases: TGTGCCAGCAGTTCGGCCGGGACAGGGGTGTTCTACGAGCAGTACTTC. It translates to CASSSAGTGVFYEQYF. This sequence joins TRBV27 and TRBJ2-7; TRBD1 aligns across 10 bases. This CDR3 region has 16 residues. Germline CDR1 is MNHEY and CDR2 is SMNVEV (reference sequence). Germline trimming cut 4 bases from V and 3 bases from J; bases unmatched to any gene: 9.

The chain joins TRBV2 to TRBJ2-2; D not resolved. The CDR3 is 14 amino acids. Deletions cut 0 bases from V and 7 bases from J, with 9 bases between. Germline V gene data show CDR1 as SNHLY and CDR2 as FYNNEI. DNA for the CDR3: TGTGCCAGCAGTGAAGCGGCCCAGTACGGGGAGCTGTTTTTT. Translating gives CASSEAAQYGELFF.

The J gene is TRBJ2-5, the V gene TRBV20-1; 11 nucleotides align to TRBD2. Germline V gene data show CDR1 as DFQATT and CDR2 as SNEGSKA (reference sequence). J was trimmed by 0 bases and V by 3 bases; bases with no gene match: 0. This CDR3 has 14 amino acids. The CDR3 here is CSARTSGNQETQYF. The CDR3 nucleotides are TGCAGTGCTAGGACTAGCGGGAACCAAGAGACCCAGTACTTC.

The chain uses TRBV20-1 and TRBJ2-7; no clear D. Trimming took off 6 bases at V and 2 bases at J, with 11 bases between the two ends. CDR1 DFQATT and CDR2 SNEGSKA come from the germline V gene (reference sequence). The CDR3 is 12 amino acids. The CDR3 sequence: CSAADQTYEQYF. CDR3 nucleotide sequence: TGCAGTGCCGCGGACCAAACCTACGAGCAGTACTTC.

The rearrangement uses TRBV3-1 and TRBJ2-4; tentative D call: TRBD1 (6 bases). The CDR3 covers 15 residues. Trimming left V 5 bases short and J 4 bases short, with 15 bases between. CDR1 LGHDT and CDR2 YNNKEL come from the germline V gene (reference sequence). CDR3: CASSILRTEKNIQYF. DNA of the CDR3: TGTGCCAGCAGCATTCTCAGGACAGAAAAAAACATTCAGTACTTC.

The rearrangement uses TRBV2 and TRBJ2-5, with D possibly matching TRBD1 (7 bases). There are 14 residues in the CDR3. The germline V gene has CDR1 SNHLY and CDR2 FYNNEI. The V and J ends lost 7 bases and 3 bases respectively, with 15 bases between them. The DNA for the CDR3 is TGTGCCAGCACCCAGGGGGGTGTTAAAGAGACCCAGTACTTC. It encodes CASTQGGVKETQYF.

The chain links TRBV12-3 or TRBV12-4 to TRBJ2-3, with D perhaps matching TRBD1 (6 bases). CDR3 length equals 14 residues. V gave up 6 bases and J gave up 3 bases, with 13 bases separating them. The CDR3, as DNA: TGTGCCAGCAGGCCGGGTACAGGGACAGATACGCAGTATTTT. It yields the protein CASRPGTGTDTQYF.

V is TRBV7-9 and J is TRBJ2-2, with a possible D match to TRBD1 (5 bases). Germline CDR1 SEHNR, CDR2 FQNEAQ (reference sequence). Trimming took 6 bases from V and 6 from J, leaving 23 bases between them. This CDR3 spans 17 amino acids. CDR3 DNA: TGTGCCAGCAGAAATGACATTTCCAGGGAAGTATCCGGGGAGCTGTTTTTT. It translates to CASRNDISREVSGELFF.

The chain combines TRBV12-3 or TRBV12-4 with TRBJ1-5, with 7 bases lining up with TRBD1. V shed 5 bases, J shed 7 bases, and the junction held 5 bases outside the gene matches. The CDR3 totals 13 residues. CDR3 bases: TGTGCCAGCAGTCCCGACAGGGTACAGCCCCAGCATTTT. Protein sequence: CASSPDRVQPQHF.

This chain connects TRBV29-1 to TRBJ2-5; D gene uncertain. Germline loops: CDR1 SQVTM, CDR2 ANQGSEA. Trimming cost V 4 bases and J 5 bases, with 14 bases left between them. The CDR3 runs to 13 residues. The CDR3 loop reads CSVGRRLVETQYF. In DNA form, the CDR3 reads TGCAGCGTTGGGAGAAGGTTGGTGGAGACCCAGTACTTC.

V gene TRBV15 combines with J gene TRBJ1-2; tentative D call: TRBD1 (6 bases). From germline, CDR1 is LNHNV and CDR2 YYDKDF (reference sequence). V lost 3 bases and J 2 bases, leaving 10 bases between the germline ends. The CDR3 loop spans 14 amino acids. Here the CDR3 DNA reads TGTGCCACCAGCAGCCTACAGGGAAACTATGGCTACACCTTC. It specifies CATSSLQGNYGYTF.

The chain carries TRBV23-1 and TRBJ1-5; 9 bases fit TRBD1. TRBV23-1 has ORF status, its function being uncertain. V lost 6 bases and J lost 5; bases outside the gene matches: 14. The length of the CDR3 is 17 residues. Written as DNA, the CDR3 is TGCGCCAGCAGCTCAGTCTGTTGGGACAGGGAGCATCAGCCCCAGCATTTT. Its translation: CASSSVCWDREHQPQHF.

The V call is TRBV25-1, the J call TRBJ1-2; TRBD1 might be the D (5 bases). V was shortened by 2 bases and J by 9 bases, with 16 bases between the two germline ends. The CDR3 covers 14 residues. Germline-derived CDR1 and CDR2 are MGHDK and SYGVNS. The CDR3 region has the DNA TGTGCCAGCAGTGAAGACAGCCCTTCTATTCGCTACACCTTC. Translating gives CASSEDSPSIRYTF.

The chain uses TRBV29-1 and TRBJ2-1; 15 bases are shared with TRBD2. Germline assignment: CDR1 SQVTM and CDR2 ANQGSEA. The CDR3 extends over 17 amino acids. Losses at the gene ends were 8 bases for V and 8 bases for J; bases not matched to a gene: 16. CDR3 bases: TGCAGCCCCTGGATTTACCGGGGACTAGCGGGAGGTTATGAGCAGTTCTTC. Its protein product is CSPWIYRGLAGGYEQFF.

The chain combines TRBV11-2 with TRBJ2-7; weak D call: TRBD2 (6 bases). The CDR3 spans 17 residues. The V and J ends lost 2 bases and 1 base respectively, with 18 bases between them. Germline V gene data show CDR1 as SGHAT and CDR2 as FQNNGV. In nucleotides, the CDR3 is TGTGCCAGCAGCTTAATTAGTGGGGGAGGTGCATCCTACGAGCAGTACTTC. It encodes CASSLISGGGASYEQYF.